The clone carrying this TCR beta chain was seen a handful of times. Its specificity is not known. This sample is part of a study of cytomegalovirus exposure and HLA in healthy donors. Study at large: HLA-typed donors were the source of approximately 88 million unique TCRs, which an early data release held. Study-wide results and caveats: The authors listed about 170 TCR beta chains as cytomegalovirus-associated. Presence/absence analyses assumed roughly uniform sequencing depth across donors, which may not hold. It was likely that a cluster of highly shared sequence variants was a sequencing artifact.

V shed 3 bases and J shed 4 bases, with 9 bases lying between them. The CDR3 loop spans 12 amino acids. The germline CDR1 and CDR2 sequences are SQVTM and ANQGSEA. PCR was performed using 60 Vbeta and 13 Jbeta primers. Measured with immunoSEQ multiplex PCR; TCRdb has only the in-frame clones, and not every one. The table has approximately 69,000 clones, 60% to 75% seen once. The rearrangement joins TRBV29-1 to TRBJ1-2; a weak D match, TRBD1 (5 bases). The TCR comes from a middle-aged man in good health and CMV-seropositive. Sequencing was performed on PBMCs. The CDR3 DNA reads TGCAGCGTTGAGGGGGGATCCTATGGCTACACCTTC. It codes for CSVEGGSYGYTF.